The sequence of this T cell receptor (beta chain) was determined in a study of beta chain features in type 1 diabetes. This clone was recorded a few times. Antigen unknown. The length of the CDR3 is 17 residues. Germline V gives CDR1 SGHDN, CDR2 FVKESK. Trimming stripped 4 bases from V and 3 bases from J, with 18 bases between. General study points: Over-representation of high TCR-expressing cells was a possible consequence of cDNA sequencing. PCR might show a preference for shorter templates, equally across patients and controls. For Type 1 diabetes patients, all four CD4+ subsets carried TCRB CDR3s that were moderately but significantly shorter.

Expressed TCRB transcripts got sequenced, as all isolated RNA was reverse transcribed. Clones were read by immunoSEQ multiplex PCR, and TCRdb kept only the in-frame ones, dropping some. Among 45,000 to 60,000 clones listed, about 64% were seen once. The source is a woman in her 30s with type 1 diabetes. Sequencing was carried out using stem cell memory CD4+ T cells from blood. This sequence joins TRBV14 and TRBJ2-2; a possible D gene is TRBD1 (6 bases). Here the CDR3 DNA reads TGTGCCAGCAGCCGCCATACTAGGACAGACTACACCGGGGAGCTGTTTTTT. As protein: CASSRHTRTDYTGELFF. The entire variable domain, with the rest obtained from reference TRBV14 and TRBJ2-2, is as follows: EAGVTQFPSHSVIEKGQTVTLRCDPISGHDNLYWYRRVMGKEIKFLLHFVKESKQDESGMPNNRFLAERTGGTYSTLKVQPAELEDSGVYFCASSRHTRTDYTGELFFGEGSRLTVL.